The clone carrying this TCR beta chain has only a few counts. The CDR3 extends over 14 amino acids. V shed 5 bases and J shed 0 bases, with 12 bases lying between them. Germline values: CDR1 SGHNT, CDR2 YYREEE (reference sequence). The protocol was immunoSEQ multiplex PCR, while the TCRdb copy is restricted to in-frame clones and leaves out a portion. The sample lists roughly 210,000 clones; approximately 80% were seen once. The data originate from a study of blood T cell repertoires in COVID-19. Study overall: Both acute and convalescent COVID-19 samples were obtained from the United States, Italy and Spain. From T cells, B-cell-depleted T cells, or PBMCs came the material, which was cDNA or gDNA.

The chain recombines TRBV5-4 with TRBJ2-7, with a possible D match to TRBD2 (5 bases). This clonotype originated in an elderly woman with COVID-19, enrolled during active disease. Input material: peripheral blood. In DNA form, the CDR3 reads TGTGCCAGCAGTCGCCGTACTAGCTCCTACGAGCAGTACTTC. It yields the protein CASSRRTSSYEQYF.